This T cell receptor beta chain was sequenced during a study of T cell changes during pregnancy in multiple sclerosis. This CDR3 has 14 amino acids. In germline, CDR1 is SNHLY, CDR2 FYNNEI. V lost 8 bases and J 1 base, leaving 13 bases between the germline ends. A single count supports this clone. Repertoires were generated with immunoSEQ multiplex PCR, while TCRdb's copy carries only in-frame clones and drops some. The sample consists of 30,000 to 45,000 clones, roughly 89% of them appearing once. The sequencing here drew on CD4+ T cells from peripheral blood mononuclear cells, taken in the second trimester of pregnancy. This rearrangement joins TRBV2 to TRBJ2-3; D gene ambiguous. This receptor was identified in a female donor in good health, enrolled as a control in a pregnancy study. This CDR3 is CASADTHRTDTQYF. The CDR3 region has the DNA TGTGCCAGCGCTGACACGCACCGCACAGATACGCAGTATTTT.